This T cell receptor beta chain originates from a study of T-cell memory formation after mild COVID-19. The overall study: TCR clusters were mostly confined to one donor each.

There are a few counts of this clonotype. Its target is not known. TCRdb reanalysed the 5' RACE reads using MiXCR and keeps one entry per CDR3 protein. The sample yields some 200,000 distinct CDR3 sequences, 9% to 10% seen once. Findings and caveats of the study: Pre-infection memory contained some responding clones, which suggested that cross-reactive memory had joined.

The germline CDR1 and CDR2 sequences are SGHTA and FQGNSA. The ends were cut back, 1 base at V and 2 bases at J, with 11 bases in the middle. CDR3 size: 15 residues. Sequenced sample: PBMCs or a T cell subset sorted from them (not recorded which). This receptor was taken from a man between 18 and 35 years old who had mild COVID-19 (a few samples of this study predate the infection). Cell type and time point are not known. V and J are TRBV7-2 and TRBJ1-1, with D uncertain. This CDR3 is CASSLVPEVNTEAFF. DNA for the CDR3: TGTGCCAGCAGCTTAGTGCCGGAGGTCAACACTGAAGCTTTCTTT.